The text below deals with one TCR beta chain. Its cognate antigen is unknown. The sample is drawn from a study of cytomegalovirus exposure and HLA in healthy donors. Study-wide results and caveats: When a later analysis compared HLA-associated TCR beta chains with equally common others, the HLA-associated chains turned out to be more clonally expanded and to have lower generation probabilities.

Vbeta (60) and Jbeta (13) primers were used in the PCR. Only in-frame clones appear in the TCRdb table, and some are missing; sequencing was by immunoSEQ multiplex PCR. This sample has 130,000 or so clones, with 70% to 80% found just once. Sequencing used PBMCs. The clonotype was recovered from a woman in her forties or fifties in good health and CMV-seropositive.

The CDR3 sequence is CASSYVGADEQFF. DNA for the CDR3: TGTGCCAGCAGTTACGTGGGGGCGGATGAGCAGTTCTTC. V and J are TRBV6-5 and TRBJ2-1; the D gene is possibly TRBD1 (6 bases). V dropped 2 bases and J dropped 8 bases, with 10 bases sitting between them. Per germline, CDR1 MNHEY and CDR2 SVGAGI. This CDR3 is 13 amino acids long.